A selection of T cell receptor beta chains follows, all from one sample in a study of T cells in Graves' hyperthyroidism and ophthalmopathy. TCRdb used MiXCR to reprocess the multiplex PCR reads, holding one entry per CDR3 protein. The table lists over 250,000 distinct CDR3 sequences, approximately 23% of them singletons. The sample consisted of blood. These receptors were obtained from a man younger than 45 with Graves' ophthalmopathy. Both conserved end residues are part of each CDR3. D genes are given only for firm matches.

d_gene: TRBD2; v_gene: TRBV12-5; j_gene: TRBJ2-7; CDR3aa: CASGLVSLAGDGRFSAYEQYF
d_gene: TRBD1; v_gene: TRBV5-6; j_gene: TRBJ1-5; CDR3aa: CASSKGQAGQPQHF
d_gene: -; v_gene: TRBV27; j_gene: TRBJ1-1; CDR3aa: CASTLRRSSTEAFF
d_gene: TRBD2; v_gene: TRBV10-3; j_gene: TRBJ2-1; CDR3aa: CAITPSGSGNEQFF
d_gene: -; v_gene: TRBV11-2; j_gene: TRBJ2-7; CDR3aa: CASSRQAGTMGNYEQYF
d_gene: TRBD2; v_gene: TRBV13; j_gene: TRBJ2-1; CDR3aa: CASSPTRLAGVYEQFF
d_gene: -; v_gene: TRBV14; j_gene: TRBJ2-7; CDR3aa: CASSQDLGFYEQYF
d_gene: -; v_gene: TRBV27; j_gene: TRBJ1-2; CDR3aa: CASSLDGNNYGYTF
d_gene: -; v_gene: TRBV27; j_gene: TRBJ1-2; CDR3aa: CASRKDGFYGYTF
d_gene: -; v_gene: TRBV6-1; j_gene: TRBJ2-5; CDR3aa: CASSDGRPKYF
d_gene: TRBD1; v_gene: TRBV5-1; j_gene: TRBJ2-5; CDR3aa: CASSSPGQGVSQYF
d_gene: TRBD2; v_gene: TRBV28; j_gene: TRBJ2-7; CDR3aa: CASSAHSGLAGIEQYF
d_gene: -; v_gene: TRBV20-1; j_gene: TRBJ1-3; CDR3aa: CSGIKPSGNTIYF
d_gene: TRBD2; v_gene: TRBV12-3/TRBV12-4; j_gene: TRBJ2-1; CDR3aa: CASIGTSGRAWNNEQFF
d_gene: -; v_gene: TRBV28; j_gene: TRBJ1-2; CDR3aa: CATQQTGYIYGYTF
d_gene: -; v_gene: TRBV6-1; j_gene: TRBJ2-2; CDR3aa: CASKEAQGSFMNTGELFF
d_gene: -; v_gene: TRBV20-1; j_gene: TRBJ2-5; CDR3aa: CSASKRTETQYF
d_gene: -; v_gene: TRBV28; j_gene: TRBJ1-5; CDR3aa: CASMGGGEQPQHF
d_gene: -; v_gene: TRBV6-9; j_gene: TRBJ1-2; CDR3aa: CASSYSGVHTF
d_gene: -; v_gene: TRBV2; j_gene: TRBJ2-4; CDR3aa: CASSDWQGKNIQYF
d_gene: -; v_gene: TRBV5-1; j_gene: TRBJ1-1; CDR3aa: CASSLALPGQPNTEAFF
d_gene: -; v_gene: TRBV14; j_gene: TRBJ2-3; CDR3aa: CASSQVSADTQYF
d_gene: -; v_gene: TRBV12-3/TRBV12-4; j_gene: TRBJ1-3; CDR3aa: CASSLGGGQRIYF
d_gene: -; v_gene: TRBV20-1; j_gene: TRBJ1-5; CDR3aa: CSARVRKQYSNQPQHF
d_gene: -; v_gene: TRBV7-2; j_gene: TRBJ1-1; CDR3aa: CASRESPADPEAFF
d_gene: -; v_gene: TRBV12-5; j_gene: TRBJ2-1; CDR3aa: CASGLPGNQPYNEQFF
d_gene: -; v_gene: TRBV20-1; j_gene: TRBJ1-2; CDR3aa: CSANNRINYGYTF
d_gene: -; v_gene: TRBV3-1; j_gene: TRBJ1-5; CDR3aa: CASSYGAAGQPQHF
d_gene: -; v_gene: TRBV13; j_gene: TRBJ2-2; CDR3aa: CASSPGRIGELFF
d_gene: -; v_gene: TRBV4-1; j_gene: TRBJ1-1; CDR3aa: CASRGWGTEAFF
d_gene: TRBD1; v_gene: TRBV29-1; j_gene: TRBJ2-3; CDR3aa: CSVDPGQGVRDTQYF
d_gene: -; v_gene: TRBV5-1; j_gene: TRBJ2-2; CDR3aa: CASSLEASSNTGELFF
d_gene: TRBD1; v_gene: TRBV5-1; j_gene: TRBJ2-5; CDR3aa: CASSLVGQEETQYF
d_gene: TRBD2; v_gene: TRBV30; j_gene: TRBJ2-2; CDR3aa: CAWSVRRNSGRTDAGELFF
d_gene: TRBD2; v_gene: TRBV11-2; j_gene: TRBJ2-1; CDR3aa: CASSLGFLASGRGRDNEQFF
d_gene: -; v_gene: TRBV25-1; j_gene: TRBJ2-6; CDR3aa: CASSIRDPHSGANVLTF
d_gene: TRBD2; v_gene: TRBV20-1; j_gene: TRBJ2-1; CDR3aa: CSARDYPGGTSEYNEQFF
d_gene: TRBD1; v_gene: TRBV2; j_gene: TRBJ1-1; CDR3aa: CARRTGKMNTEAFF
d_gene: TRBD2; v_gene: TRBV27; j_gene: TRBJ2-1; CDR3aa: CASSLSTSELNEQSF
d_gene: -; v_gene: TRBV12-3/TRBV12-4; j_gene: TRBJ2-1; CDR3aa: CASSEKAPNEQFF
d_gene: -; v_gene: TRBV30; j_gene: TRBJ1-6; CDR3aa: CAWTKGAAGSPLHF
d_gene: TRBD1; v_gene: TRBV2; j_gene: TRBJ2-7; CDR3aa: CVTGQEIYEQYF
d_gene: -; v_gene: TRBV12-3/TRBV12-4; j_gene: TRBJ2-1; CDR3aa: CASSRSVEQFF
d_gene: -; v_gene: TRBV20-1; j_gene: TRBJ2-1; CDR3aa: CSALGGPQGEQFF
d_gene: TRBD1; v_gene: TRBV20-1; j_gene: TRBJ2-1; CDR3aa: CSARKPGLGQGRNEQFF
d_gene: TRBD1; v_gene: TRBV27; j_gene: TRBJ1-1; CDR3aa: CASSFRGGRVNTEAFF
d_gene: TRBD2; v_gene: TRBV6-5; j_gene: TRBJ2-5; CDR3aa: CASSYRREGLLDRNQETQYF
d_gene: TRBD1; v_gene: TRBV7-3; j_gene: TRBJ2-3; CDR3aa: CASSLNRGADTQYF